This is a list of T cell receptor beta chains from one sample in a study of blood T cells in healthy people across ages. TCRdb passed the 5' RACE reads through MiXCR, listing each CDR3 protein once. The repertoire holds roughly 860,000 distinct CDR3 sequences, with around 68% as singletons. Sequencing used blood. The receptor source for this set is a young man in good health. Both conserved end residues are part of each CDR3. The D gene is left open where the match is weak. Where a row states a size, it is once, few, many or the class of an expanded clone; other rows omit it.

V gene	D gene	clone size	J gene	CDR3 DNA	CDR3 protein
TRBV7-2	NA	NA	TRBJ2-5	TGTGCCAGCAGCTTATCGCTACCCCAAGAGACCCAGTACTTC	CASSLSLPQETQYF
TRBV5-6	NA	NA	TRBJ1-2	TGTGCCAGCAGCTTAAGGGCACACGAATCAAACTATGGCTACACCTTC	CASSLRAHESNYGYTF
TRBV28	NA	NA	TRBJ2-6	TGTGCCAGCAGTCCTCAAACAGGGAAAAAATCTGGGGCCAACGTCCTGACTTTC	CASSPQTGKKSGANVLTF
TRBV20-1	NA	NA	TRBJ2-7	TGCAGTGCTAGGTCCCAAGGGGACTACGAGCAGTACTTC	CSARSQGDYEQYF
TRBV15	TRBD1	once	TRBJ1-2	TGTGCCACCAGCAGACGGCCAGGACAGGGGGATTATGGCTACACCTTC	CATSRRPGQGDYGYTF
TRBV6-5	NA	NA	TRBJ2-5	TGTGCAGCATGGGCGGAGCAAGAGACCCAGTACTTC	CAAWAEQETQYF
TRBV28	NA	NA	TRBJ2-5	TGTGCCAGCAGTTTCAGCTGGCTCCAAGAGACCCAGTACTTC	CASSFSWLQETQYF
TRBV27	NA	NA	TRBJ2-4	TGTGCCAGCAGTTGGGGAAACATTCAGTACTTC	CASSWGNIQYF
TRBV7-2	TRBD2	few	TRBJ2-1	TGTGCCAGCAGCTTGTTAGCGGGGACGAACAATGAGCAGTTCTTC	CASSLLAGTNNEQFF
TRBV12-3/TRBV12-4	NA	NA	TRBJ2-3	TGTGCCAGCACTCCTGGGGCGCTGAGTGCAGATACGCAGTATTTT	CASTPGALSADTQYF
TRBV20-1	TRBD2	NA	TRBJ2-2	TGCAGTACGATCCCGGGACTAATCAACACCGGGGAGCTGTTTTTT	CSTIPGLINTGELFF
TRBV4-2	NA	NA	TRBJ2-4	TGTGCCAGCAGCCAGGAACAAAGGGGGAATGGCATTCAGTACTTC	CASSQEQRGNGIQYF
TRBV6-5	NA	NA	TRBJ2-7	TGTGCCAGCAGTTACTTGTGGATACCTACGGCCGAGCAGTACTTC	CASSYLWIPTAEQYF
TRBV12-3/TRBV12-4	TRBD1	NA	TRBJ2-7	TGTGCCAGCAGTAGGGACAGGAGAATCTACGAGCAGTACTTC	CASSRDRRIYEQYF
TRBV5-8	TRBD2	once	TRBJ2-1	TGTGCCAGCAGTGCCGGGACTAGCGAACACAATGAGCAGTTCTTC	CASSAGTSEHNEQFF
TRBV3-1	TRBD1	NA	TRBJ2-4	TGTGCCAGCAGCCAGGGACAGGGAAAAAACATTCAGTACTTC	CASSQGQGKNIQYF
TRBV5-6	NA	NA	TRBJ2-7	TGTGCCAGCAGCCCTAGCTCCTTCTCAGGGTACGAGCAGTACTTC	CASSPSSFSGYEQYF
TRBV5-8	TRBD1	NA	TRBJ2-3	TGTGCCGGAAACCGGGGACAGCTACCAAGCACAGATACGCAGTATTTT	CAGNRGQLPSTDTQYF
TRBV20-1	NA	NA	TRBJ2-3	TGCAGTGCCCGACCAACAGGGTCGGTAGATACGCAGTATTTT	CSARPTGSVDTQYF
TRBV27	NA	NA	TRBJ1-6	TGTGCCAGCAGTTTACGGGGAAGAGGCTATAATTCACCCCTCCACTTT	CASSLRGRGYNSPLHF
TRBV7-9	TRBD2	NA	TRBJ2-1	TGTGCCAGCAGCCTCCCGGGGGTAGCGGGGTTCGATGAGCAGTTCTTC	CASSLPGVAGFDEQFF
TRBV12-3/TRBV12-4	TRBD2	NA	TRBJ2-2	TGTGCCAGCAGCGTAGCGGGGGGGCTGGACACCGGGGAGCTGTTTTTT	CASSVAGGLDTGELFF
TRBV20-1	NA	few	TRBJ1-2	TGCAGTGCTAGAGATCGCGTCGGGATTAACTATGGCTACACCTTC	CSARDRVGINYGYTF
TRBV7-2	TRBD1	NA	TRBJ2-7	TGTGCCAGCAGCTTGGTCGGACAGGGGAACTACGAGCAGTACTTC	CASSLVGQGNYEQYF
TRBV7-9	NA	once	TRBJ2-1	TGTGCCAGCATGCCTACGGTCTCCTACAATGAGCAGTTCTTC	CASMPTVSYNEQFF
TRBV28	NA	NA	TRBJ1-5	TGTGCCAGCAGTTTTCAGGGTGAACATCAGCCCCAGCATTTT	CASSFQGEHQPQHF
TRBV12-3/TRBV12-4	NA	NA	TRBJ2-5	TGTGCTAGCACGGCCGGGACAAGAGACAATGAGCAGTACTTC	CASTAGTRDNEQYF
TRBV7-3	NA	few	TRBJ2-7	TGTGCCAGCAGCTTAAGGCGAGACGGCGAGCAGTACTTC	CASSLRRDGEQYF
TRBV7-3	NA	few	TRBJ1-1	TGTGCTAGCAGCTTAAGCCAGAACACTGAAGCTTTCTTT	CASSLSQNTEAFF
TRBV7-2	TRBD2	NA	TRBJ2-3	TGTGCCAGCAGTGGACTAGCGGGGCTGGGAGATACGCAGTATTTT	CASSGLAGLGDTQYF
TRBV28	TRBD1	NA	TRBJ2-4	TGTGCCAGCACTCTCAGGGGGATTGATAACATTCAGTACTTC	CASTLRGIDNIQYF
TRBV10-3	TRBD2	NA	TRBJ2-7	TGTGCGCACGGGCGGGGGGGCTCCTACAATGAGCAGTACTTC	CAHGRGGSYNEQYF
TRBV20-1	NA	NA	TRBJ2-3	TGCAGTGCTCCAGGGTTGTGGAGCACAGATACGCAGTATTTT	CSAPGLWSTDTQYF
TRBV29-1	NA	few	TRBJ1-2	TGCAGCGTTGGGTACAGGGAGGATGGCTACACCTTC	CSVGYREDGYTF
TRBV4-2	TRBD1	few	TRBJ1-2	TGTGCCAGCAGCCAAGTGGTCGGACAGGTAAACTATGGCTACACCTTC	CASSQVVGQVNYGYTF
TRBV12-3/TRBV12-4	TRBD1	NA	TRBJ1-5	TGTGCCAGCGGTTTACAGGGGCGCAGCAATCAGCCCCAGCATTTT	CASGLQGRSNQPQHF
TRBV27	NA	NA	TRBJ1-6	TGTGCCAGCAGTTTATTTAACACCTACAATTCACCCCTCCACTTT	CASSLFNTYNSPLHF
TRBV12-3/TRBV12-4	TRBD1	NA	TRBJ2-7	TGTGCCAGCAGCCAGGACAGGGGGAAAAACGAGCAGTACTTC	CASSQDRGKNEQYF
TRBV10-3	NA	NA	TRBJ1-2	TGTGCCATCAGTGAGGCGGGGCCAGGCTACACCTTC	CAISEAGPGYTF
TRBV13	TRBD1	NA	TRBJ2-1	TGTGCCAGCAGCTTAAACAGGGGGCCTTACAATGAGCAGTTCTTC	CASSLNRGPYNEQFF
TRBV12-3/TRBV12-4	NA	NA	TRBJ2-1	TGTGCCAGCAGTCCCGGGCGGAACTCCGATGAGCAGGTCTTC	CASSPGRNSDEQVF
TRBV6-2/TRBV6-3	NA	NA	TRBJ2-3	TGTGCCAGCAGTTACTCGGGAAGGGATACGCAGTATTTT	CASSYSGRDTQYF
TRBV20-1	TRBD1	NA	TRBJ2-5	TGCAGTGCTAGTGAGGCACAGGGGCTAGGAGAGACCCAGTACTTC	CSASEAQGLGETQYF
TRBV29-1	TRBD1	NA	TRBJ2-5	TGCAGCGTAGAACAGGGGGGTGAGGAGACCCAGTACTTC	CSVEQGGEETQYF
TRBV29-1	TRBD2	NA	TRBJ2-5	TGCAGCGTTGGAGGACTAGCGGGTGACCAAGAGACCCAGTACTTC	CSVGGLAGDQETQYF